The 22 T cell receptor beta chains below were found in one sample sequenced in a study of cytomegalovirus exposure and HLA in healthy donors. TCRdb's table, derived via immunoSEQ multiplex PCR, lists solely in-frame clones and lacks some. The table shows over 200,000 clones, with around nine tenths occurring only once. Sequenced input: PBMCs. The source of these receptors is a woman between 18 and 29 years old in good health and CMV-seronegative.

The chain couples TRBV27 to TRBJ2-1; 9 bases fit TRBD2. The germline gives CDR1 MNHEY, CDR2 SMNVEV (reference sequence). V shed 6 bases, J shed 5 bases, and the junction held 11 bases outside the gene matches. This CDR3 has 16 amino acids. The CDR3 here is CASSPRSGRLNNEQFF. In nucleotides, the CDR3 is TGTGCCAGCAGCCCTAGGAGCGGGAGGCTAAACAATGAGCAGTTCTTC.

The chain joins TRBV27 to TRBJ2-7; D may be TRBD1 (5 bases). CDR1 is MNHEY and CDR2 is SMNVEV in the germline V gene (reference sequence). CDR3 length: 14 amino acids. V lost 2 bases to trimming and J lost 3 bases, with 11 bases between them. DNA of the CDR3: TGTGCCAGCAGTTTAAGGCAGGGCTACTACGAGCAGTACTTC. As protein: CASSLRQGYYEQYF.

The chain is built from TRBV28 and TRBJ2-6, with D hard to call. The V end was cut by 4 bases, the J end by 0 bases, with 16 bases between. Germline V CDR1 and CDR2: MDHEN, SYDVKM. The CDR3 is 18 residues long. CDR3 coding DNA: TGTGCCAGCAGTTCCGCGCCAGGTTTCAGCTCTGGGGCCAACGTCCTGACTTTC. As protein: CASSSAPGFSSGANVLTF.

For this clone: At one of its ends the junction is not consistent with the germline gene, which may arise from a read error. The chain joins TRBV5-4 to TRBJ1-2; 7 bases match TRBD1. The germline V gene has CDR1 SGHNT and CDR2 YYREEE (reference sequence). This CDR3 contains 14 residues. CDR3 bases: TGTGCCAGCAGTTTCGACAGGGCCCTAAGCTTACCTATCTTC. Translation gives CASSFDRALSLPIF.

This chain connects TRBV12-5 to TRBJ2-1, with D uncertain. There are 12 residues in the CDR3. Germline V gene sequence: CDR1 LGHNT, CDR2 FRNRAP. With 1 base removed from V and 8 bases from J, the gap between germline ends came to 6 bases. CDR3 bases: TGTGCTAGTGGTTTGGGTCTACATGAGCAGTTCTTC. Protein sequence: CASGLGLHEQFF. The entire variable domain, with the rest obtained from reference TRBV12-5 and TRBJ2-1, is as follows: DARVTQTPRHKVTEMGQEVTMRCQPILGHNTVFWYRQTMMQGLELLAYFRNRAPLDDSGMPKDRFSAEMPDATLATLKIQPSEPRDSAVYFCASGLGLHEQFFGPGTRLTVL.

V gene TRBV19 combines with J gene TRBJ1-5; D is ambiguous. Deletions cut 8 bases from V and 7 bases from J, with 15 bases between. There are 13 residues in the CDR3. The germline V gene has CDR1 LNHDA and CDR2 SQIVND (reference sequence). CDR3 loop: CASEDAAGQPQHF. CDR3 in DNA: TGTGCCAGTGAGGATGCCGCGGGACAGCCCCAGCATTTT.

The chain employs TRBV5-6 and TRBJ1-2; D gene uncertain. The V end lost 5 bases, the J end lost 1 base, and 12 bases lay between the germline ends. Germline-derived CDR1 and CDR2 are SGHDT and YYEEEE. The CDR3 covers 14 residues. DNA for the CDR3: TGTGCCAGCAGGAAGAATAGAAATAACTATGGCTACACCTTC. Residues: CASRKNRNNYGYTF.

The CDR3 sequence is CASSYSGGSGEETQYF. Written as DNA, the CDR3 is TGTGCCAGCAGTTACTCGGGTGGCAGCGGGGAAGAGACCCAGTACTTC. V gene TRBV6-5 combines with J gene TRBJ2-5; 7 positions match TRBD2. J gave up 3 bases and V 0 bases, and 7 bases lay outside the gene matches. Germline V lookup: CDR1 MNHEY, CDR2 SVGAGI. The CDR3 loop spans 16 amino acids.

The CDR3 spells CASSRQGDYEQYF. The CDR3 coding sequence is TGCGCCAGCAGCCGACAGGGGGACTACGAGCAGTACTTC. This sequence joins TRBV5-1 and TRBJ2-7, with 9 bases fitting TRBD1. The CDR3 runs 13 residues. The germline gives CDR1 SGHRS, CDR2 YFSETQ. Losses at the gene ends were 4 bases for V and 3 bases for J; bases not matched to a gene: 2.

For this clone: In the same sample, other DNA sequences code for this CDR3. The CDR3 sequence is CASSLQGGYGYTF. DNA for the CDR3: TGTGCCAGCAGTCTACAGGGGGGCTATGGCTACACCTTC. This chain connects TRBV28 to TRBJ1-2, with 8 positions matching TRBD1. Germline V gene data show CDR1 as MDHEN and CDR2 as SYDVKM. This CDR3 is built from 13 residues. The V and J ends lost 5 bases and 4 bases, in that order; junction bases with no gene match: 3.

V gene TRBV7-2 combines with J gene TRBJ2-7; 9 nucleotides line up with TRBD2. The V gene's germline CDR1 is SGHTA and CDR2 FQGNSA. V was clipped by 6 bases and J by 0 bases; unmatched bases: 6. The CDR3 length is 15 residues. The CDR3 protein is CASRELGLASYEQYF. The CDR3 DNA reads TGTGCCAGCAGGGAGTTGGGACTAGCCTCCTACGAGCAGTACTTC.

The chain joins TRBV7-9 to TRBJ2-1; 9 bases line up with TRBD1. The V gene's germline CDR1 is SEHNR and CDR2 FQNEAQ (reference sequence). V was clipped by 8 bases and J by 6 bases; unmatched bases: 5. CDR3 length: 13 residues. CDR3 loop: CASCGTGSNEQFF. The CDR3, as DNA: TGTGCCAGCTGTGGGACAGGGTCCAATGAGCAGTTCTTC.

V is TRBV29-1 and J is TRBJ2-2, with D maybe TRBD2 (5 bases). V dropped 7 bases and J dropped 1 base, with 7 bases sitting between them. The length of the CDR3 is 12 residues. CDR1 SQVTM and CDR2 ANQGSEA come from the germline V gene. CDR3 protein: CSGRWNTGELFF. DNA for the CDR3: TGCAGCGGGAGGTGGAACACCGGGGAGCTGTTTTTT.

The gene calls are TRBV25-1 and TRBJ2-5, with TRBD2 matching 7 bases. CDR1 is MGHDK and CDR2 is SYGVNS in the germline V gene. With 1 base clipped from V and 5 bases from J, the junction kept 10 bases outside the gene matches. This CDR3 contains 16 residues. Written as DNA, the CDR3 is TGTGCCAGCAGTGAATCAGCCCGACAGCGGGGTGAGACCCAGTACTTC. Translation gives CASSESARQRGETQYF.

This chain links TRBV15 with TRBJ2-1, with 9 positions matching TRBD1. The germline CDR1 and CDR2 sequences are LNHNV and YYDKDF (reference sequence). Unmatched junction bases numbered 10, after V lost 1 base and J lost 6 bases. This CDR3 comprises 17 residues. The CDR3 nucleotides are TGTGCCACCAGCAGAGGGACCTTGAGGACAGGGGCCAATGAGCAGTTCTTC. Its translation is CATSRGTLRTGANEQFF. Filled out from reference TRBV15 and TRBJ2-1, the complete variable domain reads DAMVIQNPRYQVTQFGKPVTLSCSQTLNHNVMYWYQQKSSQAPKLLFHYYDKDFNNEADTPDNFQSRRPNTSFCFLDIRSPGLGDTAMYLCATSRGTLRTGANEQFFGPGTRLTVL.

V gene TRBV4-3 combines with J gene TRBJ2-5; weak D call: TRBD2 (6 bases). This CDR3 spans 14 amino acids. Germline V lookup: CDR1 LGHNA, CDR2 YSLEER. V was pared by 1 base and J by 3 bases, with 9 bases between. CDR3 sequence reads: CASSQVGGKETQYF. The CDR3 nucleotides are TGCGCCAGCAGCCAAGTGGGCGGGAAAGAGACCCAGTACTTC.

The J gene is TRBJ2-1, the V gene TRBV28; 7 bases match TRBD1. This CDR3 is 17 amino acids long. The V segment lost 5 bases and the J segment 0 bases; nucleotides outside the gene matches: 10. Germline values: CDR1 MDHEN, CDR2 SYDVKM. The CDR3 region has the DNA TGTGCCAGCAGTCACCAGGGGGTGGGGAGCTCCTACAATGAGCAGTTCTTC. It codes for CASSHQGVGSSYNEQFF.

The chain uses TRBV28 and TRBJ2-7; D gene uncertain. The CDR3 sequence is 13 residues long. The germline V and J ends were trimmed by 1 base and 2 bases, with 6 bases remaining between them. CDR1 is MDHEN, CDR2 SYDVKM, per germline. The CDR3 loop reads CASSLSGTYEQYF. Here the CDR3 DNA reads TGTGCCAGCAGTTTATCAGGTACCTACGAGCAGTACTTC.

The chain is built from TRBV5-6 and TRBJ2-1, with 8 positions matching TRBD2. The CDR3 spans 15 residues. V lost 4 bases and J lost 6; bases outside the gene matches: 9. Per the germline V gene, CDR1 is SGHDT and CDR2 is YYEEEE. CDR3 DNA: TGTGCCAGCAGCCGGGGGCTAGCGGGTCTCAATGAGCAGTTCTTC. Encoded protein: CASSRGLAGLNEQFF. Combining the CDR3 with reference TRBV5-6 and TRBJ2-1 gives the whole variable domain DAGVTQSPTHLIKTRGQQVTLRCSPKSGHDTVSWYQQALGQGPQFIFQYYEEEERQRGNFPDRFSGHQFPNYSSELNVNALLLGDSALYLCASSRGLAGLNEQFFGPGTRLTVL.

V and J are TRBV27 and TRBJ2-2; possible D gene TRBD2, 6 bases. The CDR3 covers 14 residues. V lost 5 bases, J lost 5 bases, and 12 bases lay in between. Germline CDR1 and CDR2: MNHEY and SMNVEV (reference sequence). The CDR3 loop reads CASSLGRGTGELFF. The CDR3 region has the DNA TGTGCCAGCAGTCTCGGGAGAGGAACCGGGGAGCTGTTTTTT.

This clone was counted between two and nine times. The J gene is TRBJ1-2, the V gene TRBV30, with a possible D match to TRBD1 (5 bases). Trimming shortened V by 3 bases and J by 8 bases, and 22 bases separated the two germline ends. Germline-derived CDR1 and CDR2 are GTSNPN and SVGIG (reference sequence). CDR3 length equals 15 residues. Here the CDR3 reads CAWSSPRAGSGGYTF. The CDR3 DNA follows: TGTGCCTGGAGCTCCCCGAGAGCAGGGTCAGGAGGCTACACCTTC.

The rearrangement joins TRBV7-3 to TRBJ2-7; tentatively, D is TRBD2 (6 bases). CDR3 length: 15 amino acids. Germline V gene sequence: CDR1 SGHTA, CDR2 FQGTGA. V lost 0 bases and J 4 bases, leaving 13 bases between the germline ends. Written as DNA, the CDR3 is TGTGCCAGCAGCTTAACCACGGGAGTTGTTTACGAGCAGTACTTC. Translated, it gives CASSLTTGVVYEQYF.